These 20 T cell receptor beta chains were all obtained from the same sample, sequenced in a study of technical replicates of blood from several donors. Clones were read by immunoSEQ multiplex PCR, and TCRdb kept only the in-frame ones, dropping some. The sample has over 55,000 clones, more than 85% seen once. The material sequenced was PBMCs. All receptors come from a human donor in good health. Some clones in this sample may be carry-over from other donors' samples.

V and J are TRBV2 and TRBJ2-3; 7 nucleotides align to TRBD2. Germline values: CDR1 SNHLY, CDR2 FYNNEI. J gave up 8 bases and V 6 bases, and 5 bases lay outside the gene matches. The CDR3 contains 12 residues. CDR3 region: CASRAIAGTQYF. The DNA for the CDR3 is TGTGCCAGCAGGGCAATAGCGGGTACGCAGTATTTT.

The table lists this clone with a few counts. The rearrangement links TRBV4-3 to TRBJ2-7; 7 bases agree with TRBD2. CDR1 is LGHNA, CDR2 YSLEER, per germline. V dropped 1 base and J dropped 0; count of bases not matched to a gene: 15. The CDR3 loop spans 19 amino acids. The CDR3 sequence is CASSQGILWRELPSYEQYF. The CDR3 coding sequence is TGCGCCAGCAGCCAAGGAATCCTCTGGCGGGAGCTTCCCTCCTACGAGCAGTACTTC.

This clone was seen a single time. The chain employs TRBV15 and TRBJ1-2; D is undetermined. V lost 3 bases and J lost 1, with 3 bases in between. This CDR3 is built from 12 residues. CDR1 and CDR2 (germline): LNHNV, YYDKDF (reference sequence). The CDR3 protein is CATSSLNYGYTF. The CDR3 coding sequence is TGTGCCACCAGCAGTCTTAACTATGGCTACACCTTC. Filled out from reference TRBV15 and TRBJ1-2, the complete variable domain reads DAMVIQNPRYQVTQFGKPVTLSCSQTLNHNVMYWYQQKSSQAPKLLFHYYDKDFNNEADTPDNFQSRRPNTSFCFLDIRSPGLGDTAMYLCATSSLNYGYTFGSGTRLTVV.

The chain has TRBV19 and TRBJ1-1; TRBD1 matches at 7 bases. Germline V gene data show CDR1 as LNHDA and CDR2 as SQIVND (reference sequence). The V segment lost 7 bases and the J segment 1 base; nucleotides outside the gene matches: 9. CDR3 length equals 15 residues. DNA for the CDR3: TGTGCCAGTACGACGGGACAGTTATGGAACACTGAAGCTTTCTTT. Protein product: CASTTGQLWNTEAFF.

The chain combines TRBV4-3 with TRBJ1-6, with a possible D match to TRBD1 (6 bases). The germline V and J ends were trimmed by 1 base and 0 bases, with 13 bases remaining between them. CDR1 is LGHNA, CDR2 YSLEER, per germline. This CDR3 spans 18 amino acids. The CDR3 reads CASSQVPGGSSYNSPLHF. The CDR3 region has the DNA TGCGCCAGCAGCCAAGTACCGGGGGGCAGCTCCTATAATTCACCCCTCCACTTT.

The chain carries TRBV7-9 and TRBJ2-3, with D perhaps TRBD1 (6 bases). This CDR3 has 16 amino acids. Germline loops: CDR1 SEHNR, CDR2 FQNEAQ (reference sequence). V lost 2 bases to trimming and J lost 2 bases, with 14 bases between them. The CDR3 coding sequence is TGTGCCAGCAGCTTATTTGGGACAACCGACACAGATACGCAGTATTTT. Protein product: CASSLFGTTDTDTQYF.

The chain is built from TRBV6-5 and TRBJ1-2, with 9 positions matching TRBD1. Germline V gene lookup returns CDR1 MNHEY and CDR2 SVGAGI. V shed 4 bases and J 6 bases; nucleotides not matched to a gene: 9. CDR3 size: 15 residues. The CDR3 is CASSSPTGTGNGYTF. The CDR3 nucleotides read TGTGCCAGCAGTTCGCCGACCGGGACAGGGAATGGCTACACCTTC.

V and J are TRBV2 and TRBJ2-3; D ambiguous. V gave up 5 bases and J gave up 2 bases, with 14 bases separating them. The CDR3 has 15 residues. Germline values: CDR1 SNHLY, CDR2 FYNNEI. As DNA, the CDR3 is TGTGCCAGCAGTCGATCAGGAAGGTACACAGATACGCAGTATTTT. Protein sequence: CASSRSGRYTDTQYF.

The gene calls are TRBV15 and TRBJ2-1, with D tentatively TRBD2 (6 bases). Trimming took off 5 bases at V and 4 bases at J, with 15 bases between the two ends. This CDR3 has 15 amino acids. The V gene's germline CDR1 is LNHNV and CDR2 YYDKDF (reference sequence). The CDR3, as DNA: TGTGCCACCAGCCATGAACCGGGACTGTACAATGAGCAGTTCTTC. This codes for CATSHEPGLYNEQFF.

The genes are TRBV10-1 and TRBJ2-7; 8 bases are shared with TRBD1. Looked up from germline, CDR1 is WNHNN and CDR2 is SYGVQD (reference sequence). This CDR3 spans 17 amino acids. The V segment lost 5 bases and the J segment 4 bases; nucleotides outside the gene matches: 16. The CDR3 DNA is TGCGCCAGCAGTAGCGTTTGGACAGGGATCTCTTCGTACGAGCAGTACTTC. Translating gives CASSSVWTGISSYEQYF.

The J gene is TRBJ1-2, the V gene TRBV6-5, with 8 bases aligning to TRBD1. The CDR3 runs to 14 residues. V was clipped by 7 bases and J by 4 bases; unmatched bases: 8. CDR1 and CDR2 from the germline V gene are MNHEY and SVGAGI. Here the CDR3 DNA reads TGTGCCAGCACAAACCCGGGGACAGGCTATGGCTACACCTTC. This encodes CASTNPGTGYGYTF.

The rearrangement joins TRBV2 to TRBJ2-2, with TRBD2 identical over 14 bases. This CDR3 is built from 16 residues. V gave up 6 bases and J gave up 7 bases; unmatched junction bases: 7. Germline-derived CDR1 and CDR2 are SNHLY and FYNNEI. Here the CDR3 reads CASRSPGTSGGGELFF. The CDR3 DNA reads as TGTGCCAGCAGAAGTCCCGGGACTAGCGGGGGCGGGGAGCTGTTTTTT.

The chain is built from TRBV5-1 and TRBJ2-3; 11 positions match TRBD2. Looked up from germline, CDR1 is SGHRS and CDR2 is YFSETQ. The J segment lost 0 bases and the V segment lost 3 bases, leaving 3 bases of the junction unmatched. This CDR3 is 16 amino acids long. CDR3 protein: CASSSGTSGSTDTQYF. The CDR3 DNA sequence: TGCGCCAGCAGCTCGGGGACTAGCGGAAGCACAGATACGCAGTATTTT.

The chain is built from TRBV5-1 and TRBJ2-7; D possibly corresponds to TRBD2 (5 bases). Trimming pared 2 bases from V and 7 bases from J, leaving 19 bases between. The V gene's germline CDR1 is SGHRS and CDR2 YFSETQ. This CDR3 is built from 15 residues. The CDR3 region is CASSFGRAPKLEQYF. The CDR3 DNA follows: TGCGCCAGCAGCTTTGGGCGGGCCCCGAAACTGGAGCAGTACTTC.

The J gene is TRBJ1-3, the V gene TRBV5-1; no reliable D call. This CDR3 is 16 amino acids long. Germline loops: CDR1 SGHRS, CDR2 YFSETQ. Trimming shortened V by 4 bases and J by 0 bases, and 14 bases separated the two germline ends. CDR3 nucleotide sequence: TGCGCCAGCAGCCCCGGGGAGTATTACTCTGGAAACACCATATATTTT. It yields the protein CASSPGEYYSGNTIYF.

The chain joins TRBV5-1 to TRBJ2-3, with 13 bases aligning to TRBD2. Germline V gene lookup returns CDR1 SGHRS and CDR2 YFSETQ. The trim removed 4 bases at V and 2 bases at J, leaving 4 bases unmatched. The length of the CDR3 is 16 residues. As DNA, the CDR3 is TGCGCCAGCAGCGGGGGACTAGCGGGGAACACAGATACGCAGTATTTT. As protein: CASSGGLAGNTDTQYF.

The V gene is TRBV13, the J gene TRBJ2-1; D is perhaps TRBD2 (7 bases). V lost 5 bases to trimming and J lost 7 bases, with 18 bases between them. Per germline, CDR1 PRHDT and CDR2 FYEKMQ (reference sequence). The CDR3 has 15 residues. The chain's CDR3 is CASSRSSGGGNEQFF. The CDR3, as DNA: TGTGCCAGCAGCCGTTCTAGCGGAGGGGGGAATGAGCAGTTCTTC.

The chain joins TRBV5-1 to TRBJ2-3, with TRBD2 matching over 10 bases. This CDR3 is built from 16 residues. Germline CDR1 reads SGHRS; CDR2 reads YFSETQ. Trimming at V came to 5 bases and at J to 1 base, leaving 7 bases not matched to a gene. The CDR3 here is CASRGPGTSGTDTQYF. In DNA, the CDR3 is TGCGCCAGCAGAGGCCCCGGGACTAGCGGCACAGATACGCAGTATTTT.

The chain couples TRBV5-4 to TRBJ2-5, with 11 bases matching TRBD1. Germline loops: CDR1 SGHNT, CDR2 YYREEE (reference sequence). The CDR3 has 16 amino acids. With V trimmed by 5 bases and J by 5 bases, 11 bases remained unmatched. CDR3 sequence: CASSPGTGGPRETQYF. CDR3 DNA sequence: TGTGCCAGCAGTCCCGGGACAGGGGGTCCCCGGGAGACCCAGTACTTC.

CDR3 in DNA: TGTGCCAGCGGGACAGGGGGCTGGAATCAGCCCCAGCATTTT. It codes for CASGTGGWNQPQHF. This chain links TRBV27 with TRBJ1-5; 12 nucleotides align to TRBD1. The CDR3 is made up of 14 amino acids. Germline CDR1 is MNHEY and CDR2 is SMNVEV (reference sequence). V lost 8 bases, J lost 4 bases, and 3 bases stayed unmatched.